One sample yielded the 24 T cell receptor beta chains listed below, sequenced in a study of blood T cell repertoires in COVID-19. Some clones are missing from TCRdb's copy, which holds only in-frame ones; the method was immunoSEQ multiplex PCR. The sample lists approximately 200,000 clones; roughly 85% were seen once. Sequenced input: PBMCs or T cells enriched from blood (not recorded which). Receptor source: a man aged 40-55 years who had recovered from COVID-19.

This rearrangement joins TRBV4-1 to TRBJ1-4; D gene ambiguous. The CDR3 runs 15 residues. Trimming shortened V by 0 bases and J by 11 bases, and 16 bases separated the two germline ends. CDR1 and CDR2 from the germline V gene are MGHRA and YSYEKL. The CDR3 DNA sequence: TGCGCCAGCAGCCAAGATTTGAGCGCCGCCAGTAAACTGTTTTTT. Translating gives CASSQDLSAASKLFF.

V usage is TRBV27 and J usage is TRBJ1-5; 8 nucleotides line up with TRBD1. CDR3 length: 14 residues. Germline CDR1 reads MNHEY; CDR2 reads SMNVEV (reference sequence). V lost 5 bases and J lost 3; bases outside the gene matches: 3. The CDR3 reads CASSVDRANQPQHF. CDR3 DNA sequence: TGTGCCAGCAGTGTGGACAGGGCCAATCAGCCCCAGCATTTT.

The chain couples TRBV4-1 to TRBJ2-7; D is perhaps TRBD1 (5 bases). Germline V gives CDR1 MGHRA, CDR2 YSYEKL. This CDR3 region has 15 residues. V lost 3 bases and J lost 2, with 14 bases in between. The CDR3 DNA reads TGCGCCAGCAGCCATCAAGATGCAGGGACCTACGAGCAGTACTTC. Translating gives CASSHQDAGTYEQYF.

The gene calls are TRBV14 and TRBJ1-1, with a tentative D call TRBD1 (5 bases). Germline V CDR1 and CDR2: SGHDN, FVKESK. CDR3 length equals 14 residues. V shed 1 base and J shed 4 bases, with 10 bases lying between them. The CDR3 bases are TGTGCCAGCAGCCAAGTTGGGGGGGTCACTGAAGCTTTCTTT. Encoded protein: CASSQVGGVTEAFF.

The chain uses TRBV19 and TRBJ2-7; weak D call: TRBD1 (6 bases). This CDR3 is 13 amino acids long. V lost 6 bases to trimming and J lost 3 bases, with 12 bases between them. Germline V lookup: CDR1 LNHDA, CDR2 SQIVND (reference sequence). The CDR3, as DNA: TGTGCCAGTAGCGGACAGATGGGCTACGAGCAGTACTTC. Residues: CASSGQMGYEQYF.

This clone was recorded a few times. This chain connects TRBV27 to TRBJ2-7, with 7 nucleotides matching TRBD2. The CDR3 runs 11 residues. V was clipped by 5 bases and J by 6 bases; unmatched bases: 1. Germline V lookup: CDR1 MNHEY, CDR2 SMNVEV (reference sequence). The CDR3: CASSGGVEQYF. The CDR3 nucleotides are TGTGCCAGCAGTGGGGGGGTCGAGCAGTACTTC.

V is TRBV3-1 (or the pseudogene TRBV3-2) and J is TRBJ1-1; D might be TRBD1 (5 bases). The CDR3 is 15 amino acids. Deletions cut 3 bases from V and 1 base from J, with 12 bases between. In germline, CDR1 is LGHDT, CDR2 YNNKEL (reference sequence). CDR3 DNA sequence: TGTGCCAGCAGCCAGGGGGGACGGACGAACACTGAAGCTTTCTTT. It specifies CASSQGGRTNTEAFF.

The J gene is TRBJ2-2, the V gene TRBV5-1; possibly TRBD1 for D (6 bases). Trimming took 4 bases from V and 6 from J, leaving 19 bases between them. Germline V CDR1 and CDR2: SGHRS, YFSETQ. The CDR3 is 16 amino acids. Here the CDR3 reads CASSPLAGKGAGELFF. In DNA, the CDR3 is TGCGCCAGCAGCCCGCTGGCAGGGAAGGGGGCCGGGGAGCTGTTTTTT.

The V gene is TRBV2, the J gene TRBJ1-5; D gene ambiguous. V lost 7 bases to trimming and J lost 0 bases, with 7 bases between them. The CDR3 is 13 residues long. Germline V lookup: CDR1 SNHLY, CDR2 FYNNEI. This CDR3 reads CASNVYSNQPQHF. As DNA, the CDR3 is TGTGCCAGCAATGTCTATAGCAATCAGCCCCAGCATTTT. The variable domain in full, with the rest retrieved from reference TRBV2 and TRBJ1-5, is EPEVTQTPSHQVTQMGQEVILRCVPISNHLYFYWYRQILGQKVEFLVSFYNNEISEKSEIFDDQFSVERPDGSNFTLKIRSTKLEDSAMYFCASNVYSNQPQHFGDGTRLSIL.

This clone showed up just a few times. The CDR3 reads CASSLTNTEAFF. CDR3 bases: TGTGCCAGCAGCTTGACAAACACTGAAGCTTTCTTT. V is TRBV5-4 and J is TRBJ1-1; no reliable D call. The ends were cut back, 1 base at V and 2 bases at J, with 3 bases in the middle. CDR3 length: 12 amino acids. Per germline, CDR1 SGHNT and CDR2 YYREEE (reference sequence).

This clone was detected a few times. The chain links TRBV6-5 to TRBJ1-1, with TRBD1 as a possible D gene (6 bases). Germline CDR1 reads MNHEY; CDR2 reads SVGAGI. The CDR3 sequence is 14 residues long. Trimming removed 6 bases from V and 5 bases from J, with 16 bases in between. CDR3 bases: TGTGCCAGCAGCTCCCTGGAGGGGGGGACTGAAGCTTTCTTT. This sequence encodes CASSSLEGGTEAFF.

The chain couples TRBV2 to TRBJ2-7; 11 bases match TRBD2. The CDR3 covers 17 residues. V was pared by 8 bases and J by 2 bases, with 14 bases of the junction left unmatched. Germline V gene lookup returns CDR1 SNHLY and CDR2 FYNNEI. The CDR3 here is CASCPGTSGGSTYEQYF. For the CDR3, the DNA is TGTGCCAGCTGTCCCGGGACTAGCGGAGGATCAACCTACGAGCAGTACTTC.

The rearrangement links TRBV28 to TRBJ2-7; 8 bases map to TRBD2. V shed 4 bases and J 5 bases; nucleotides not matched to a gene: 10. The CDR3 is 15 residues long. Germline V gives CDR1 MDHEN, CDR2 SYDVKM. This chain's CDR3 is CASSSPSGSGDEQYF. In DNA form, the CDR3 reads TGTGCCAGCAGTTCTCCTAGCGGGTCGGGTGACGAGCAGTACTTC.

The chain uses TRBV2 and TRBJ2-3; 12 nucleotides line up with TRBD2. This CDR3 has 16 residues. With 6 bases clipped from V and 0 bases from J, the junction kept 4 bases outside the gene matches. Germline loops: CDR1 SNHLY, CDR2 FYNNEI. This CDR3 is CASRPGLAGSTDTQYF. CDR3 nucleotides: TGTGCCAGCAGGCCAGGACTAGCGGGAAGCACAGATACGCAGTATTTT.

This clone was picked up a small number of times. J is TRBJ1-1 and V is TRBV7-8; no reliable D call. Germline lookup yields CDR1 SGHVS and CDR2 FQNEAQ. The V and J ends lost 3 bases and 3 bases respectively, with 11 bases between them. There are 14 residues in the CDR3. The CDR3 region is CASSFRRVDTEAFF. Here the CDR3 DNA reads TGTGCCAGCAGCTTTCGCCGGGTCGACACTGAAGCTTTCTTT. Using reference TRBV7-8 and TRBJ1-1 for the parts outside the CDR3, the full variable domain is GAGVSQSPRYKVAKRGQDVALRCDPISGHVSLFWYQQALGQGPEFLTYFQNEAQLDKSGLPSDRFFAERPEGSVSTLKIQRTQQEDSAVYLCASSFRRVDTEAFFGQGTRLTVV.

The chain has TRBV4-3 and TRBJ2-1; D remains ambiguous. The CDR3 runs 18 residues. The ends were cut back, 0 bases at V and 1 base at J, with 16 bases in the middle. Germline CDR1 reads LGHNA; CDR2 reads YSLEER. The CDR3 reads CASSQDSLSVLSYNEQFF. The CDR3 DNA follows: TGCGCCAGCAGCCAAGATTCTTTGAGCGTTTTATCCTACAATGAGCAGTTCTTC.

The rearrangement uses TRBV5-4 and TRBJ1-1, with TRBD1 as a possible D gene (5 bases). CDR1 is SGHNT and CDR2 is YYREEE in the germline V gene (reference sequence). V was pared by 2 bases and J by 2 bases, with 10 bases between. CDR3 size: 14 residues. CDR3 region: CASSFGGGNTEAFF. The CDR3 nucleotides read TGTGCCAGCAGCTTTGGGGGAGGTAACACTGAAGCTTTCTTT.

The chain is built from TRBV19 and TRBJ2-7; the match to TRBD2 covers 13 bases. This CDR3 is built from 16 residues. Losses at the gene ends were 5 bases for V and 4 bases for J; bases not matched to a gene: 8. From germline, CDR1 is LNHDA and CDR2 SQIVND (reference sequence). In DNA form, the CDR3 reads TGTGCCAGTAGTTTTGAACTAGCGGGAGGGCCTTACGAGCAGTACTTC. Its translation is CASSFELAGGPYEQYF.

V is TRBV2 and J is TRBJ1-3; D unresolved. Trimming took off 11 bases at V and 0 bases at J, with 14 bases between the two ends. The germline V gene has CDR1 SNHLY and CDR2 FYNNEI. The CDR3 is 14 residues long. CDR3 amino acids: CAVSRQSSGNTIYF. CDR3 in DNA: TGTGCCGTTTCGAGGCAGAGCTCTGGAAACACCATATATTTT. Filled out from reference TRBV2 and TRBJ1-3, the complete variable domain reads EPEVTQTPSHQVTQMGQEVILRCVPISNHLYFYWYRQILGQKVEFLVSFYNNEISEKSEIFDDQFSVERPDGSNFTLKIRSTKLEDSAMYFCAVSRQSSGNTIYFGEGSWLTVV.

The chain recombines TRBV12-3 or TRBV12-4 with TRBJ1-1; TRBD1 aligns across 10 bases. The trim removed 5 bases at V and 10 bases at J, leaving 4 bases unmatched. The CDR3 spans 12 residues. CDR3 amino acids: CASSTTGGRAFF. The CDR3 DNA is TGTGCCAGCAGTACGACAGGGGGCAGAGCTTTCTTT.

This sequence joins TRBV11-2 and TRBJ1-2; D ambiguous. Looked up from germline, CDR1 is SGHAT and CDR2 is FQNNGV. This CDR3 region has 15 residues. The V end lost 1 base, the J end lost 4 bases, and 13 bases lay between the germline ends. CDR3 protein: CASSLGSGGLYGYTF. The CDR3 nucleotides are TGTGCCAGCAGCTTAGGTAGTGGAGGGCTCTATGGCTACACCTTC. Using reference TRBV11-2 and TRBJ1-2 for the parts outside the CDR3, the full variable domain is EAGVAQSPRYKIIEKRQSVAFWCNPISGHATLYWYQQILGQGPKLLIQFQNNGVVDDSQLPKDRFSAERLKGVDSTLKIQPAKLEDSAVYLCASSLGSGGLYGYTFGSGTRLTVV.

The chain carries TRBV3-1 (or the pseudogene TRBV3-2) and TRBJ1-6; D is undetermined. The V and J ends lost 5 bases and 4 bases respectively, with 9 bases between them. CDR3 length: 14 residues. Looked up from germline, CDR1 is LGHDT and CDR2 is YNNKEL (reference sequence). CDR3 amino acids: CASSSLGYNSPLHF. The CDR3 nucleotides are TGTGCCAGCAGCTCACTCGGTTATAATTCACCCCTCCACTTT.

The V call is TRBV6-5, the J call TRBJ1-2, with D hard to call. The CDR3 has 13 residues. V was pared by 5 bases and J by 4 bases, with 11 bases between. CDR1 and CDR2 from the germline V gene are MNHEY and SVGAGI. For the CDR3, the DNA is TGTGCCAGCAGTCTAGCTTCACTCTATGGCTACACCTTC. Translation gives CASSLASLYGYTF.

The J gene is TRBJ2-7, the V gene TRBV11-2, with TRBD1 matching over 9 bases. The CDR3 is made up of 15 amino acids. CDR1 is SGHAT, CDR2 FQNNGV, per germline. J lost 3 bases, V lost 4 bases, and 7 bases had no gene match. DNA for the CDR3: TGTGCCAGCAGCTACCAGGCGGGACAGGGCTACGAGCAGTACTTC. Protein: CASSYQAGQGYEQYF.